Included here is one T cell receptor beta chain sequence, with context. Antigen specificity is unknown. The data were taken from a study of shared clonotypes between healthy human individuals. General observations from the study: Naive subsets generally had larger estimated richness than memory subsets.

Deep-level settings were used for running the assay. The method was immunoSEQ multiplex PCR; TCRdb's version includes in-frame clones alone and lacks a portion of them. The table includes 600,000 to 750,000 clones, approximately 72% detected once. The CDR3 runs 10 residues. Trimming stripped 3 bases from V and 6 bases from J, with 3 bases between. Germline lookup yields CDR1 DFQATT and CDR2 SNEGSKA (reference sequence). This sequence joins TRBV20-1 and TRBJ2-1; D not resolved. This clonotype originated in a woman in her twenties or thirties in good health. Sample: memory CD4+ T cells sorted from blood. The subset: CD45RA-negative fraction. The CDR3 coding sequence is TGCAGTGCTAGCGCCAATGAGCAGTTCTTC. Translated, it gives CSASANEQFF.